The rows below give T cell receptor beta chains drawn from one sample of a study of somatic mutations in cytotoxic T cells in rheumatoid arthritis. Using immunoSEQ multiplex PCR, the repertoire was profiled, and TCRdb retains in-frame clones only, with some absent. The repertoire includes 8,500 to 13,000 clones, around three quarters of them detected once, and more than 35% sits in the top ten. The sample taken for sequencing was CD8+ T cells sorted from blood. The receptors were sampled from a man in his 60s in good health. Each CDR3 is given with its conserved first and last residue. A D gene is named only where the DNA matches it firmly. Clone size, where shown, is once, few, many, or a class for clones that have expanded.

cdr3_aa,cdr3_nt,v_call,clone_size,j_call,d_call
CASSLTPGTGELFF,TGTGCCAGCAGCTTAACTCCTGGAACCGGGGAGCTGTTTTTT,TRBV7-3,NA,TRBJ2-2,NA
CASSPEAISYEQYF,TGTGCCAGCAGCCCCGAAGCCATCTCCTACGAGCAGTACTTC,TRBV7-9,NA,TRBJ2-7,NA
CASSPGVMNTEAFF,TGTGCCAGCTCACCGGGGGTGATGAACACTGAAGCTTTCTTT,TRBV18,NA,TRBJ1-1,NA
CASTRSGATPWALNHNEQFF,TGTGCCAGCACCCGAAGCGGGGCGACGCCATGGGCCCTAAACCACAATGAGCAGTTCTTC,TRBV27,once,TRBJ2-1,TRBD2
CASSLGTGRTNEKLFF,TGTGCCAGCAGTTTAGGGACAGGGAGGACTAATGAAAAACTGTTTTTT,TRBV28,once,TRBJ1-4,TRBD1
CASSPSGGMNTEAFF,TGTGCCAGCAGCCCGAGCGGGGGGATGAACACTGAAGCTTTCTTT,TRBV9,NA,TRBJ1-1,NA
CSVTPTSPWDEQYF,TGCAGCGTAACCCCGACTAGCCCTTGGGACGAGCAGTACTTC,TRBV29-1,medium-sized,TRBJ2-7,TRBD2
CASSSLTYNEQFF,TGTGCCAGCAGCTCCCTTACCTACAATGAGCAGTTCTTC,TRBV13,NA,TRBJ2-1,NA
CASSQGQAEQYF,TGTGCCAGCAGCCAGGGACAGGCCGAGCAGTACTTC,TRBV4-2,few,TRBJ2-7,TRBD1
CASSSGGEQFF,TGTGCCAGTAGTTCGGGGGGTGAGCAGTTCTTC,TRBV19,NA,TRBJ2-1,TRBD2
CASSLSEKNEQYF,TGTGCCAGCAGTTTATCGGAGAAGAACGAGCAGTACTTC,TRBV27,medium-sized,TRBJ2-7,NA
CASSHIGPEQYF,TGCGCCAGCAGCCATATTGGACCCGAGCAGTACTTC,TRBV4-1,NA,TRBJ2-7,NA
CASSRFRGNEKLFF,TGCGCCAGCAGCCGATTCAGGGGAAATGAAAAACTGTTTTTT,TRBV4-1,NA,TRBJ1-4,NA
CASSPPTEVNEQFF,TGTGCCAGCAGCCCGCCGACGGAGGTGAATGAGCAGTTCTTC,TRBV4-2,once,TRBJ2-1,NA
CASTLTSGYTGELFF,TGTGCCAGTACCCTCACCAGTGGGTACACCGGGGAGCTGTTTTTT,TRBV19,few,TRBJ2-2,NA
CASSRTSGSVYEQYF,TGTGCCAGTAGCAGGACTAGCGGGAGTGTCTACGAGCAGTACTTC,TRBV19,NA,TRBJ2-7,TRBD2
CASSLGLAGGPSEQYF,TGTGCCAGCAGTTTGGGTCTAGCGGGAGGGCCCAGCGAGCAGTACTTC,TRBV28,NA,TRBJ2-7,TRBD2
CASSLPGLAGTGELFF,TGTGCCAGCAGTTTACCGGGCCTAGCTGGCACCGGGGAGCTGTTTTTT,TRBV28,NA,TRBJ2-2,NA
CASSQLGVINYGYTF,TGTGCCAGCAGCCAACTCGGGGTTATTAACTATGGCTACACCTTC,TRBV4-2,once,TRBJ1-2,NA
CASSLGRTGANVLTF,TGCGCCAGCAGCTTGGGACGTACTGGGGCCAACGTCCTGACTTTC,TRBV5-1,NA,TRBJ2-6,NA
CASSSGTSGNEQFF,TGTGCCAGCAGCTCCGGGACTAGCGGCAATGAGCAGTTCTTC,TRBV7-9,NA,TRBJ2-1,TRBD2
CASSQAPGGSYEQYF,TGCGCCAGCAGCCAAGCTCCGGGAGGATCCTACGAGCAGTACTTC,TRBV4-3,NA,TRBJ2-7,TRBD2
CASSLRGGTEAFF,TGTGCCAGCAGCTTGAGGGGGGGGACTGAAGCTTTCTTT,TRBV7-9,NA,TRBJ1-1,NA
CASSTLLQRKTYEQYF,TGTGCCAGTAGTACCCTCCTCCAGCGGAAGACCTACGAGCAGTACTTC,TRBV19,NA,TRBJ2-7,NA
CASSPIADSYEQYF,TGTGCCAGCAGCCCAATAGCGGACTCCTACGAGCAGTACTTC,TRBV5-4,NA,TRBJ2-7,NA
CASSPRQGKDYEQYF,TGTGCCAGCTCACCTAGACAGGGGAAGGACTACGAGCAGTACTTC,TRBV18,NA,TRBJ2-7,TRBD1
CASSLMEGDAYEQYF,TGTGCCAGCAGTTTAATGGAGGGAGATGCCTACGAGCAGTACTTC,TRBV28,NA,TRBJ2-7,NA
CASSLGLDSYEQYF,TGCGCCAGCAGCCTGGGACTGGACAGCTACGAGCAGTACTTC,TRBV4-3,few,TRBJ2-7,NA
CAWSAGTDNSPLHF,TGTGCCTGGAGCGCCGGGACTGATAATTCACCCCTCCACTTT,TRBV30,NA,TRBJ1-6,NA
CASSPGDRAGYTF,TGTGCCAGCAGCCCCGGGGACAGGGCTGGCTACACCTTC,TRBV7-9,few,TRBJ1-2,TRBD1
CASSWGLAYEQYF,TGTGCCAGCAGTTGGGGACTAGCCTACGAGCAGTACTTC,TRBV27,few,TRBJ2-7,TRBD2
CASSSLAGGDPYEQYF,TGTGCCAGCAGCTCCCTGGCGGGCGGGGACCCGTACGAGCAGTACTTC,TRBV11-1,NA,TRBJ2-7,NA
CATAGQNFRVTQYF,TGTGCCACCGCCGGACAGAACTTTCGAGTTACGCAGTATTTT,TRBV28,NA,TRBJ2-3,NA
CASSQKFFDSGDTDTQYF,TGTGCCAGCAGTCAGAAGTTCTTCGATAGCGGAGACACAGATACGCAGTATTTT,TRBV28,NA,TRBJ2-3,NA
CAISDSYEQYF,TGTGCCATCAGTGACAGCTACGAGCAGTACTTC,TRBV10-3,once,TRBJ2-7,NA
CASRRGQGTGELFF,TGTGCCAGCAGGCGGGGACAGGGGACCGGGGAGCTGTTTTTT,TRBV6-4,NA,TRBJ2-2,TRBD1
CASSSGTGWYEQYF,TGTGCCAGCAGTTCCGGGACAGGGTGGTACGAGCAGTACTTC,TRBV2,NA,TRBJ2-7,TRBD1
CASRREDEQFF,TGTGCCAGCAGGCGGGAAGATGAGCAGTTCTTC,TRBV28,NA,TRBJ2-1,NA
CASSSGTGGEKLFF,TGTGCCAGCAGCTCTGGGACAGGGGGTGAAAAACTGTTTTTT,TRBV7-9,NA,TRBJ1-4,TRBD1
CATSKEADFTEAFF,TGTGCCACCAGCAAAGAGGCCGATTTCACTGAAGCTTTCTTT,TRBV15,NA,TRBJ1-1,NA
CASSLGRDLFDEQFF,TGTGCCAGCAGTTTAGGCAGGGACCTTTTCGATGAGCAGTTCTTC,TRBV28,NA,TRBJ2-1,NA